The clone carrying this T cell receptor (beta chain) was counted many times. With 3 bases clipped from V and 3 bases from J, the junction kept 6 bases outside the gene matches. The length of the CDR3 is 16 residues. Germline CDR1 reads KGHSH; CDR2 reads LQKENI. iRepertoire HTBI primers and Arm-PCR of CDR3 regions built TCR beta libraries. TCRdb re-called the multiplex PCR reads with MiXCR, one entry per CDR3 protein. The sample carries over 350,000 distinct CDR3 sequences, 13% to 15% recorded once. This sample is drawn from a study of regulatory T cells in long-lasting Graves disease. Sample time point: newly diagnosed GD, antithyroid drugs for less than 3 months. The TCR library was made from RNA extracted from PBMCs. The same data also contributed to another study, on T cells in Graves' hyperthyroidism and ophthalmopathy. That study adds: Also found in blood were most expanded thyroid clonotypes above 0.001.

J is TRBJ2-3 and V is TRBV18; 10 positions agree with TRBD2. The TCR originated in a woman between 50 and 59 years old with Graves disease. This specimen consisted of peripheral blood mononuclear cells (PBMCs), obtained at new diagnosis, from a patient treated with antithyroid drugs. CDR3 region: CASSPSGRALTDTQYF. CDR3 bases: TGTGCCAGCTCACCCAGCGGGAGGGCCTTAACAGATACGCAGTATTTT.